This TCR beta chain came from a study of blood T cell repertoires in COVID-19. Study details: Sites across the United States, Italy and Spain contributed samples from acute and convalescent COVID-19. The cDNA or gDNA used as material had been derived from T cells, B-cell-depleted T cells, or PBMCs.

Original methodology: It was from reference gene primer amplification that nucleated cell counts were estimated. Clones were read by immunoSEQ multiplex PCR, and TCRdb kept only the in-frame ones, dropping some. V and J calls and clone size come straight from that table; D and trimming were deduced from the DNA. The sample carries approximately 190,000 clones, about 88% recorded once. The germline V gene has CDR1 SGHTA and CDR2 FQGNSA. J lost 0 bases, V lost 5 bases, and 7 bases had no gene match. This CDR3 spans 15 amino acids. The sample consisted of peripheral blood. The chain couples TRBV7-2 to TRBJ2-7; 7 nucleotides match TRBD2. The sequence was obtained from a woman aged 35 to 49 who had recovered from COVID-19. The CDR3 coding sequence is TGTGCCAGCAGCACCGCGGGGGAAAGCTCCTACGAGCAGTACTTC. As protein: CASSTAGESSYEQYF.